This TCR beta chain was observed in a study of blood T cell repertoires in COVID-19. Background on the study: Material from acute and convalescent COVID-19 was sourced from the United States, Italy and Spain. Sources were T cells, B-cell-depleted T cells, or PBMCs; the material itself was cDNA or gDNA.

In the source study's methods: Amplification with reference gene primers provided the estimates of nucleated cell counts. Sequencing was performed with immunoSEQ multiplex PCR; in TCRdb, only in-frame clones are kept and a portion is missing. That table gives V, J and clone size, and the DNA gave D and trimming. This table has approximately 500,000 clones, approximately 85% appearing once. The sequenced sample consisted of peripheral blood. The origin of this receptor is a human donor in a cohort sampled during active COVID-19.

The CDR3 loop reads CASSSAGLSYEQYF. In DNA form, the CDR3 reads TGTGCCAGCAGCTCTGCGGGGCTCTCCTACGAGCAGTACTTC. This rearrangement joins TRBV5-4 to TRBJ2-7, with D perhaps matching TRBD2 (6 bases). Trimming took 3 bases from V and 0 from J, leaving 10 bases between them. Germline-derived CDR1 and CDR2 are SGHNT and YYREEE (reference sequence). The CDR3 is 14 residues long. The full variable domain, rest sourced from reference TRBV5-4 and TRBJ2-7, is ETGVTQSPTHLIKTRGQQVTLRCSSQSGHNTVSWYQQALGQGPQFIFQYYREEENGRGNFPPRFSGLQFPNYSSELNVNALELDDSALYLCASSSAGLSYEQYFGPGTRLTVT.